This entry features one T cell receptor beta chain sequence. There is no known antigen for this receptor. No base quality information exists; no much larger clone differs at one position. The CDR3 regions of human TCRbeta chains were subjected to immunosequencing. The original pipeline was this. Repertoire TCRs were matched against a reference library of SARS-CoV-2-specific TCRs generated with the MIRA antigen-specificity platform. Breadth meant the fraction of unique TCRs that were SARS-CoV-2-associated, whereas depth meant the fraction of total T cells that were SARS-CoV-2-associated. Using the MIRA data, each spike-specific TCR was mapped to the spike region that the TCR reacts to and placed in a CD4 or CD8 class. Log10-transformed breadth and depth values were compared by one-way ANOVA with Sidak's multiple comparisons tests. As stored in TCRdb, this immuneACCESS dataset retains in-frame rearrangements with V and J assigned. A fraction of the clones does not appear; measured against another copy, unresolved V genes explain less than half of the discrepancy, and the remainder lacks a known reason. The D gene and trimming were derived from the DNA, and the V and J assignments and clone size from that table. Recorded for this sample are 130,000 to 150,000 clones; about 89% of them occurred a single time. The ten largest clonotypes hold 5.1% of the sample.

The data were obtained in a study of T cell responses to AZD1222 COVID-19 vaccine listed by TCRdb under 2021. Regarding the complete study: AZD1222 recipients given second doses at about 4 weeks or at about 12 weeks were pooled, since spike-specific TCR depth and breadth were not found to differ between the two schedules. A total of over 230 trial participants underwent TCR sequencing, of whom 207 received two doses of AZD1222 and 26 received two doses of the MenACWY control vaccine. Trial participants were enrolled by age into subgroups of 18-55, 56-69 and 70-plus years, and about 150, 27 and 61 TCR-sequenced participants, respectively, were included in these subgroups. The paper's findings and limits, for the study overall: Conclusions about previously exposed vaccinees are limited, since just 5 or 6 AZD1222 recipients were seropositive for SARS-CoV-2 at baseline. Because no day 14 peak-response samples were available, the repertoires could be characterized only after the peak T cell response. Vaccine-associated CD4 TCRs spanned the whole spike protein, with dominant responses in regions 160-218 and 743-854. Epitopes outside the regions mutated in the B.1.351 and B.1.1.7 variants were reportedly recognized by nearly half of the unique spike-specific TCRs. After two AZD1222 doses, spike-specific TCR breadth and depth were significantly higher than at day 0 and than in MenACWY recipients. Participants were mostly white British and included more females than males, and it was suggested by the authors that clonal diversity may have been underestimated. In the small 56-69-year group, the increase in depth fell short of significance, most likely because of low power.

Interpreted using the paper, the time point label stands for: baseline before first vaccination. Samples from vaccinated people were obtained from the UK trials COV001 and COV002, which included a single-blind randomized controlled phase 2/3 trial of AZD1222 (ChAdOx1 nCoV-19) in healthy adults. For TCRbeta chain sequencing, PBMC samples from trial participants were taken at day 0 and at day 28 after the second dose. The CDR3, from cysteine to phenylalanine, totals 15 residues. The retained sequence is limited to the CDR3, 45 bases, with the frame set at the first base. V was cut back by 5 bases and J by 6 bases, leaving a gap of 20 bases between them. The germline V gene (reference sequence) provides CDR1 SEHNR and CDR2 FQNEAQ.

Recombination joined TRBV7-9 with TRBJ2-7; the D match is possibly TRBD1 or TRBD2, with 5 bases aligned in each. This sequence was found in an adult in good health. The sample in question was peripheral blood, obtained on day 0 of AZD1222 vaccination. In nucleotide form, the sequence is TGTGCCAGCAGCAGAGGGACGTGGGGATTGCGCGAGCAGTACTTC. Its protein product is CASSRGTWGLREQYF.